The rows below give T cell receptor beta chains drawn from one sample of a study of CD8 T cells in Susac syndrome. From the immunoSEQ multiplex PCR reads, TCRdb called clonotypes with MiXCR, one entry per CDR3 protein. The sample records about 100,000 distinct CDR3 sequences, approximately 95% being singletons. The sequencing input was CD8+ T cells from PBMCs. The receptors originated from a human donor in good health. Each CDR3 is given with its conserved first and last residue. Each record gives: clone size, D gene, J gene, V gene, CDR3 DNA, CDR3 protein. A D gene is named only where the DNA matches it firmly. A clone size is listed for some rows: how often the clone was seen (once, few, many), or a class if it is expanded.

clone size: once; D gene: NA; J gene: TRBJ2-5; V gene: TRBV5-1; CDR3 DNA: TGCGCCAGCAGCTTGGGACAGCACCAAGAGACCCAGTACTTC; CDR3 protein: CASSLGQHQETQYF
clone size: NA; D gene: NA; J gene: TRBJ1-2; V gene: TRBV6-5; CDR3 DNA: TGTGCCAGCAGTTCCGGGTGGCTGGACGGGGGCTATGGCTACACCTTC; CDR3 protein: CASSSGWLDGGYGYTF
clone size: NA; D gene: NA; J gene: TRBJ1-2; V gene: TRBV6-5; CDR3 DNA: TGTGCCAGCAGTTACTCAGGGCCAACAACTAACTATGGCTACACCTTC; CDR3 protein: CASSYSGPTTNYGYTF
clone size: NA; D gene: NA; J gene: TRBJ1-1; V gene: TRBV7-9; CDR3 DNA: TGTGCCAGCAGCTTAGAGCGGTCGACTGAAGCTTTCTTT; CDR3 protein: CASSLERSTEAFF
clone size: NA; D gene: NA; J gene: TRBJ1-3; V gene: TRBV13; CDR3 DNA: TGTGCCAGCAGCTTGTGGCAGGGCCGGTCTGGAAACACCATATATTTT; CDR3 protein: CASSLWQGRSGNTIYF
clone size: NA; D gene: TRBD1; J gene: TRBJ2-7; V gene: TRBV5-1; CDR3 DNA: TGCGCCAGCAGCTTTCTCGTCGGGACAGGGTACTACGAGCAGTACTTC; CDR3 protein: CASSFLVGTGYYEQYF
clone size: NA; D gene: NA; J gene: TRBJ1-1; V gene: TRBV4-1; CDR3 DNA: TGCGCCAGCAGCCAAGTTGGGGGGACTGAAGCTTTCTTT; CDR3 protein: CASSQVGGTEAFF
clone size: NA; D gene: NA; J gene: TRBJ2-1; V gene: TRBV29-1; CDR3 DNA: TGCAGCCCGATTCAGGGGAAGACCTACAATGAGCAGTTCTTC; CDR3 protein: CSPIQGKTYNEQFF
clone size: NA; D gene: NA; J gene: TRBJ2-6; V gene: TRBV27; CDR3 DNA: TGTGCCAGCAGTCGTCAGGAATCATCTGGGGCCAACGTCCTGACTTTC; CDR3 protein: CASSRQESSGANVLTF
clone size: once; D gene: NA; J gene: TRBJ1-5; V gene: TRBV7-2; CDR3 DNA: TGTGCCAGCAGCCTAGAGGAGTATCAGCCCCAGCATTTT; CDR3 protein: CASSLEEYQPQHF
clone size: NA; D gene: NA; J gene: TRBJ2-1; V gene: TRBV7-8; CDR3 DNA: TGTGCCAGCAGCTTAGGGGCTAGCGCGAATGAGCAGTTCTTC; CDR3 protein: CASSLGASANEQFF
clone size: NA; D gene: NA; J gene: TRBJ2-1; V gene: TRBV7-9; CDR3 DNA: TGTGCCAGCAGCCCGACGGGGAGGACGCAGTTCTTC; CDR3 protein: CASSPTGRTQFF
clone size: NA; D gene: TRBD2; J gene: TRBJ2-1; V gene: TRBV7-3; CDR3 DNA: TGTGCCAGCAGCCTACAGGCGGGGGTCCCGAACAATGAGCAGTTCTTC; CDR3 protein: CASSLQAGVPNNEQFF
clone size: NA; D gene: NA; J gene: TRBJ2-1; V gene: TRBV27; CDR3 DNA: TGTGCCAGCAGTGACAGGTTCAACTCCTACAATGAGCAGTTCTTC; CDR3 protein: CASSDRFNSYNEQFF
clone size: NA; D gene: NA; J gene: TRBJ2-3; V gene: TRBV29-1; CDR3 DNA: TGCAGCGTTGAAGCAGGGGCGGATACGCAGTATTTT; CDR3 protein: CSVEAGADTQYF
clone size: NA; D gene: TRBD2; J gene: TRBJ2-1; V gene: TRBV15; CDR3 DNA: TGTGCCACCAGACTAGCGGGGATCTACAATGAGCAGTTCTTC; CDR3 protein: CATRLAGIYNEQFF
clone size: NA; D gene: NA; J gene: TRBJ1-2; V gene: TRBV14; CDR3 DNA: TGTGCCAGCAGCCAGGTGGATGGCTACACCTTC; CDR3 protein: CASSQVDGYTF
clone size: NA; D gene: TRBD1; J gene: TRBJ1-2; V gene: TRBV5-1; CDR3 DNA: TGCGCCAGCAGCTTAACAGGGGGTGTCTATGGCTACACCTTC; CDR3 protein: CASSLTGGVYGYTF
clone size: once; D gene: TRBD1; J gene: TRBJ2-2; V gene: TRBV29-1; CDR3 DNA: TGCAGCGTTGATGGGGGAGACAGGGTGACCGGGGAGCTGTTTTTT; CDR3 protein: CSVDGGDRVTGELFF
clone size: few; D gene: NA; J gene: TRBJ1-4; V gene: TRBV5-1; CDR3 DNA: TGCGCCAGCAGCCAAGGGGTGTCTAATGAAAAACTGTTTTTT; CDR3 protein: CASSQGVSNEKLFF
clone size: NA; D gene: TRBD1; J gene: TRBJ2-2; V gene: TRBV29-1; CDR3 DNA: TGCAGCGTTGAAGATAGAGTTGACAGGGGGGTCCGCCCCGGGGAGCTGTTTTTT; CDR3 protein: CSVEDRVDRGVRPGELFF
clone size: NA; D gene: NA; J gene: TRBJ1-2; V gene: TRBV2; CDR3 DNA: TGTGCCAGCAGTGGGGAGGACGGGTTCTATGGCTACACCTTC; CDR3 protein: CASSGEDGFYGYTF
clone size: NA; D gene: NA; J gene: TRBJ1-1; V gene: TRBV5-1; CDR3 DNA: TGCGCCAGCAGCCCGACAGACAACACTGAAGCTTTCTTT; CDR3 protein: CASSPTDNTEAFF
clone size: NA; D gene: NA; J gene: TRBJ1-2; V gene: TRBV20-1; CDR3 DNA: TGCAGTGCCGTCCGGCCTGGTGGGGATGGCTACACCTTC; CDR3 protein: CSAVRPGGDGYTF
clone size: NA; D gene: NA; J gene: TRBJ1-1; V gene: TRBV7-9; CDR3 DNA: TGTGCCAGCAGTCCTCCCGGGACCGGGAACACTGAAGCTTTCTTT; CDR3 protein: CASSPPGTGNTEAFF
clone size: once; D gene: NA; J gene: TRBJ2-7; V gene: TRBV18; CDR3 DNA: TGTGCCAGCTCACCCGGACGGGCCTACGAGCAGTACTTC; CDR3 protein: CASSPGRAYEQYF
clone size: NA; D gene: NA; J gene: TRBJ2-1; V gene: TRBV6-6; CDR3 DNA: TGTGCCAGCAGTGACGCCAGGCTAGGGCCGAATGAGCAGTTCTTC; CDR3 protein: CASSDARLGPNEQFF
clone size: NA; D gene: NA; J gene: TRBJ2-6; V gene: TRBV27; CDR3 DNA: TGTGCCAGCAGTTTCAGCTCTGGGGCCAACGTCCTGACTTTC; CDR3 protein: CASSFSSGANVLTF
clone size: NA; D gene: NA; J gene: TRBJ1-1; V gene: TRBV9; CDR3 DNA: TGTGCCAGCAGCGTATTGGGGGCCGCTGAAGCTTTCTTT; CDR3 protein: CASSVLGAAEAFF
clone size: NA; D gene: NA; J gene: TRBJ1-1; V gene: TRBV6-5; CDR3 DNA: TGTGCCAGCAGTTACTCGATGATTGGCGGGCTGAACACTGAAGCTTTCTTT; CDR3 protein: CASSYSMIGGLNTEAFF
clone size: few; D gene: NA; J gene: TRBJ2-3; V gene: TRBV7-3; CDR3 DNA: TGTGCCAGCAGCCCCACGGCGGGGGCCCCAGATACGCAGTATTTT; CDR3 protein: CASSPTAGAPDTQYF
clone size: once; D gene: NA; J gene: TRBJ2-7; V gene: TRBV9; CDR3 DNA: TGTGCCAGCAGCCCCAGCAGGACCTACGAGCAGTACTTC; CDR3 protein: CASSPSRTYEQYF
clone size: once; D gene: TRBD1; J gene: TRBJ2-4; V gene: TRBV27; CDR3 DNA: TGTGCCAGCACGGAGTCAGGGGGAGTCATTCAGTACTTC; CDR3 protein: CASTESGGVIQYF
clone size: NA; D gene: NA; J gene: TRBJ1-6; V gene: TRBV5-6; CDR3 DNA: TGTGCCAGCAGCTCTCCCCGAGAAGGGACGAGTTCACCCCTCCATTTT; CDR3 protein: CASSSPREGTSSPLHF
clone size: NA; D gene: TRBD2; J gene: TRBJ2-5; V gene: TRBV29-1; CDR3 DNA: TGCAGCGTTGACTCGGGGACTAGCGGGGGGCCCGAACAAGAGACCCAGTACTTC; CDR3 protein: CSVDSGTSGGPEQETQYF
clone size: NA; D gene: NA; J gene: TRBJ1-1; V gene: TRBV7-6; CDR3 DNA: TGTGCCAGCAGCCCCCGGTCGAACACTGAAGCTTTCTTT; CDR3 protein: CASSPRSNTEAFF
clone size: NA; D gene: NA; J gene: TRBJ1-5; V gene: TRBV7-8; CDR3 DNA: TGTGCCAGCAGCTCAGCGGGCCCTAAGATACATCAGCCCCAGCATTTT; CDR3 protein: CASSSAGPKIHQPQHF
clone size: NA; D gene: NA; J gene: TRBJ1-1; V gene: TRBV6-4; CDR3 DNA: TGTGCCAGCAGTGGACAGGCTGGTGAAGCTTTCTTT; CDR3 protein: CASSGQAGEAFF
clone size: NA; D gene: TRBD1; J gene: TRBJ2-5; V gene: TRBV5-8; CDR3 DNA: TGTGCCAGCAGCCCACAGGGGTTCGTCGACCAAGAGACCCAGTACTTC; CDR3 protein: CASSPQGFVDQETQYF
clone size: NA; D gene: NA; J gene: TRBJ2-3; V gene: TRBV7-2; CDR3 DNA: TGTGCCAGCAGCCCCCCCCTGAGGTATACGCAGTATTTT; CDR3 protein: CASSPPLRYTQYF
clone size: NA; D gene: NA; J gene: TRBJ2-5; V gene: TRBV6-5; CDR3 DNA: TGTGCCAGCAGTTACTCCGGGACTGGCGGGGAGACCCAGTACTTC; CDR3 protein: CASSYSGTGGETQYF
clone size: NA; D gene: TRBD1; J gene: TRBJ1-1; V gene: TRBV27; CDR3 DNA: TGTGCCAGCAGTGACAGGGGTATGAACACTGAAGCTTTCTTT; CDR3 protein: CASSDRGMNTEAFF
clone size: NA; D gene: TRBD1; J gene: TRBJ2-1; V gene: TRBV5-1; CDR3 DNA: TGCGCCAGCAGCCCGCGGACAGGGGCACAGCAGTTCTTC; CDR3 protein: CASSPRTGAQQFF
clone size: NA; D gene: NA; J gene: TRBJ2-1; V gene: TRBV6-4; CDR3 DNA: TGTGCCAGCAGTGACTCGGGGTTATCCCTCAATGAGCAGTTCTTC; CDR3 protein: CASSDSGLSLNEQFF
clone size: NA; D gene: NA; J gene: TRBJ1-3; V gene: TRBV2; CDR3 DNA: TGTGCCAGCAGCGTTAAGAGGACAGTCTCTGGAAACACCATATATTTT; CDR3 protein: CASSVKRTVSGNTIYF
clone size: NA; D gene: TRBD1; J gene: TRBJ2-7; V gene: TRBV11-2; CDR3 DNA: TGTGCCAGCAGCTTAGGTTCCGGGACAGGGTACGAGCAGTACTTC; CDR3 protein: CASSLGSGTGYEQYF
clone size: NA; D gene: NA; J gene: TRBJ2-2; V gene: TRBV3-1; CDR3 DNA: TGTGCCAGCAGCTACTACACAGGTGACGGGGAGCTGTTTTTT; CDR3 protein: CASSYYTGDGELFF
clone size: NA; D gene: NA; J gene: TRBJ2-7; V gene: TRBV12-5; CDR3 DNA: TGTGCTAGTGGTTTAGCCATTTCCTACGAGCAGTACTTC; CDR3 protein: CASGLAISYEQYF
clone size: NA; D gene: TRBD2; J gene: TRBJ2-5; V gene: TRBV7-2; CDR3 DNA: TGTGCCAGCAGCCTAGCTCCTAGCGGGGAGTACCAAGAGACCCAGTACTTC; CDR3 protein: CASSLAPSGEYQETQYF
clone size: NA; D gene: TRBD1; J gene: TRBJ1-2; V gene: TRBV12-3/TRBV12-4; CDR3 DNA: TGTGCCAGCAGTTTCGGGGACAGGGTCTATGGCTACACCTTC; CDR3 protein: CASSFGDRVYGYTF
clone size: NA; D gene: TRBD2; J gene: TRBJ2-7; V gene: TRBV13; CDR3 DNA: TGTGCCAGCAGCTTTGATAGCGGGGCGCCCTCCTACGAGCAGTACTTC; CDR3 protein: CASSFDSGAPSYEQYF
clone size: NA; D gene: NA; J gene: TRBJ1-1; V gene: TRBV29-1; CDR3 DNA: TGCAGCGTTGAAGATGGGAGAAGTGCGAACACTGAAGCTTTCTTT; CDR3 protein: CSVEDGRSANTEAFF
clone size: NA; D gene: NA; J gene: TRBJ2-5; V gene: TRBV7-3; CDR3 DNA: TGTGCCAGCAGCCGACGAAGGCAAGAGACCCAGTACTTC; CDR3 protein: CASSRRRQETQYF
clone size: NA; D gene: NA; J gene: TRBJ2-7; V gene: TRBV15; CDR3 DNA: TGTGCCACCAGCAGCCGGGACCTGGAGGACTACGAGCAGTACTTC; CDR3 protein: CATSSRDLEDYEQYF
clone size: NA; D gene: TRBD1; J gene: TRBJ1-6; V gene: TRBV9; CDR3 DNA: TGTGCCAGCAGCGTAGCTTACAGGGGCCCCTTCTTAAATTCACCCCTCCACTTT; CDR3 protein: CASSVAYRGPFLNSPLHF
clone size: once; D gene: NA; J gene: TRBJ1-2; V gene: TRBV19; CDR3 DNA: TGTGCCAGTAGTGTATTCCGGGACGGCAGCGAGAACTATGGCTACACCTTC; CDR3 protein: CASSVFRDGSENYGYTF
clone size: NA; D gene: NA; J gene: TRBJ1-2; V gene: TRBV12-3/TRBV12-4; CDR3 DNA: TGTGCCAGCAGCCCCGGATCTTTCTATGGCTACACCTTC; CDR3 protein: CASSPGSFYGYTF
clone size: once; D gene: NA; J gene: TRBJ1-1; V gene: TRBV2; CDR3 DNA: TGTGCCAGCAGTGCCGGGGCCTGGAACACTGAAGCTTTCTTT; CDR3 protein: CASSAGAWNTEAFF
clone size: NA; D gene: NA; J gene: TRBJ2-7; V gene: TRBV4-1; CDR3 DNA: TGCGCCAGCAGCCAAGTACCGGGACCGGGGTACGAGCAGTACTTC; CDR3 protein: CASSQVPGPGYEQYF
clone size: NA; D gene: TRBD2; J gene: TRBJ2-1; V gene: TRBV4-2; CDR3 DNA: TGTGCCAGCAGCCCCGTTGGTTCGGGACTAGCGGAAAATGAGCAGTTCTTC; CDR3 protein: CASSPVGSGLAENEQFF